The 30 T cell receptor beta chains in this list originate from one sample, sequenced in a study of T cell repertoires in cytomegalovirus infection. Their antigens are not known. TCRdb re-called the reads through MiXCR, storing one row per CDR3 protein. The data contain some 800,000 distinct CDR3 sequences, about 33% of them singletons. Sequenced here: cultured CD8+ T cells from PBMCs, sampled from culture after CMV antigen stimulation. All receptors derive from a human donor in good health (CMV status not recorded). Some clones in this sample may be carry-over from other donors' samples.

This clonotype was counted at least ten times. This rearrangement joins TRBV12-5 to TRBJ1-1, with a possible D match to TRBD1 (5 bases). CDR1 is LGHNT, CDR2 FRNRAP, per germline. The length of the CDR3 is 11 residues. Trimming left V 10 bases short and J 12 bases short, with 18 bases between. CDR3 nucleotides: TGTGCTACCGGCCGGGGCCCTGGGACTTTCTTT. It yields the protein CATGRGPGTFF.

The V and J genes are TRBV28 and TRBJ2-2; D possibly corresponds to TRBD1 (6 bases). The germline gives CDR1 MDHEN, CDR2 SYDVKM. Between the trimmed V and J ends, which lost 7 bases and 6 bases, there was a span of 18 bases. This CDR3 comprises 15 residues. CDR3 protein: CASITPGHYPGELFF. CDR3 coding DNA: TGTGCCAGCATTACTCCGGGACACTACCCCGGGGAGCTGTTTTTT. The full variable domain, rest sourced from reference TRBV28 and TRBJ2-2, is DVKVTQSSRYLVKRTGEKVFLECVQDMDHENMFWYRQDPGLGLRLIYFSYDVKMKEKGDIPEGYSVSREKKERFSLILESASTNQTSMYLCASITPGHYPGELFFGEGSRLTVL.

The rearrangement uses TRBV7-2 and TRBJ2-1, with D maybe TRBD2 (5 bases). There are 15 residues in the CDR3. Trimming shortened V by 3 bases and J by 3 bases, and 12 bases separated the two germline ends. The germline V gene encodes CDR1 SGHTA and CDR2 FQGNSA. Written as DNA, the CDR3 is TGTGCCAGCAGCTTCTGGGGAGAGCTCTACAATGAGCAGTTCTTC. Translated, it gives CASSFWGELYNEQFF.

This clonotype was seen more than once but under ten times. The rearrangement links TRBV12-3 or TRBV12-4 to TRBJ2-5; weak D call: TRBD2 (5 bases). V was cut by 4 bases and J by 4 bases, with 16 bases left in between. The CDR3 extends over 15 amino acids. The CDR3 here is CASSSPGLAPETQYF. CDR3 bases: TGTGCCAGCAGTTCTCCGGGATTAGCCCCAGAGACCCAGTACTTC.

This chain connects TRBV4-1 to TRBJ2-3, with D possibly matching TRBD2 (6 bases). Between the trimmed V and J ends, which lost 3 bases and 1 base, there was a span of 14 bases. The CDR3 totals 16 residues. Germline CDR1 MGHRA, CDR2 YSYEKL. This CDR3 reads CASSHPIADGTDTQYF. In DNA, the CDR3 is TGCGCCAGCAGCCACCCCATAGCGGACGGCACAGATACGCAGTATTTT.

The gene calls are TRBV7-3 and TRBJ2-1, with 9 bases fitting TRBD1. The CDR3 is made up of 14 amino acids. Germline V gene sequence: CDR1 SGHTA, CDR2 FQGTGA. The junction had 3 bases not matched to a gene; V was cut back by 2 bases and J by 7 bases. DNA for the CDR3: TGTGCCAGCAGCTTAGCCGGGACAGGGAATGAGCAGTTCTTC. Translation gives CASSLAGTGNEQFF.

The V call is TRBV19, the J call TRBJ1-3; D is unresolved. This CDR3 is 14 amino acids long. Germline CDR1 LNHDA, CDR2 SQIVND (reference sequence). The V and J ends lost 5 bases and 3 bases respectively, with 11 bases between them. The CDR3 region has the DNA TGTGCCAGTAGTGTACGTAGGGATGGAAACACCATATATTTT. Translating it yields CASSVRRDGNTIYF.

This clonotype has a handful of counts. The chain couples TRBV6-5 to TRBJ2-7, with D perhaps matching TRBD2 (6 bases). CDR3 length equals 15 residues. Germline lookup yields CDR1 MNHEY and CDR2 SVGAGI. Deletions cut 6 bases from V and 5 bases from J, with 20 bases between. CDR3 coding DNA: TGTGCCAGCAGCTACGACCAAACTAGCACCCACGAGCAGTACTTC. The encoded protein is CASSYDQTSTHEQYF.

This clonotype was counted many times. V and J are TRBV6-1 and TRBJ2-7; D may be TRBD1 or TRBD2 (6 bases each). The CDR3 is made up of 16 amino acids. Trimming stripped 3 bases from V and 1 base from J, with 16 bases between. Germline lookup yields CDR1 MNHNS and CDR2 SASEGT. The CDR3: CASSDGGPGGSYEQYV. CDR3 nucleotide sequence: TGTGCCAGCAGTGATGGGGGGCCCGGGGGATCCTACGAGCAGTACGTC.

This sequence joins TRBV7-9 and TRBJ1-3; D gene ambiguous. V lost 5 bases and J lost 2, with 10 bases in between. The CDR3 loop spans 14 amino acids. The germline gives CDR1 SEHNR, CDR2 FQNEAQ (reference sequence). CDR3 DNA: TGTGCCAGCAGCGCCGCCGGGACTGGAAACACCATATATTTT. Amino acids: CASSAAGTGNTIYF.

This clonotype occurred a few times. V is TRBV29-1 and J is TRBJ2-1, with TRBD1 matching 7 bases. Germline V gives CDR1 SQVTM, CDR2 ANQGSEA. This CDR3 is 15 amino acids long. V was pared by 3 bases and J by 7 bases, with 12 bases of the junction left unmatched. This chain's CDR3 is CSVEIGQGVKNEQFF. In DNA, the CDR3 is TGCAGCGTTGAGATCGGGCAGGGGGTTAAGAATGAGCAGTTCTTC.

The chain links TRBV6-2 or TRBV6-3 to TRBJ1-1; tentative D call: TRBD1 (6 bases). The CDR3 loop spans 15 amino acids. Trimming took 7 bases from V and 4 from J, leaving 19 bases between them. Looked up from germline, CDR1 is MNHEY and CDR2 is SVGEGT. In DNA, the CDR3 is TGTGCCAGCAATACCGCCTCTACAGGGATCACTGAAGCTTTCTTT. Protein: CASNTASTGITEAFF.

This sequence joins TRBV7-2 and TRBJ1-2, with D unclear. Germline V gene lookup returns CDR1 SGHTA and CDR2 FQGNSA. Trimming left V 0 bases short and J 8 bases short, with 10 bases between. This CDR3 has 13 amino acids. CDR3 DNA: TGTGCCAGCAGCTTAGCTGCCCCCCGCGGCTACACCTTC. Protein product: CASSLAAPRGYTF.

This clonotype was seen a handful of times. This chain links TRBV7-6 with TRBJ2-4, with no clear D. The CDR3 is 12 residues long. Germline CDR1 and CDR2: SGHVS and FNYEAQ. Deletions cut 8 bases from V and 8 bases from J, with 13 bases between. CDR3: CASGPGSYIQYF. The CDR3, as DNA: TGTGCCAGCGGCCCGGGTTCGTACATTCAGTACTTC.

This clonotype was seen repeatedly, ten times or more. This sequence joins TRBV7-6 and TRBJ2-5; TRBD1 aligns across 7 bases. The CDR3 is 14 amino acids. The V segment lost 1 base and the J segment 5 bases; nucleotides outside the gene matches: 4. Germline CDR1 and CDR2: SGHVS and FNYEAQ. The chain's CDR3 is CASSLGGGGETQYF. As DNA, the CDR3 is TGTGCCAGCAGCTTAGGAGGGGGCGGCGAGACCCAGTACTTC.

This clonotype was seen ten or more times. The rearrangement links TRBV5-6 to TRBJ1-2; a possible D gene is TRBD1 (5 bases). V was trimmed by 2 bases and J by 2 bases, leaving 10 bases between them. The CDR3 covers 14 residues. CDR1 and CDR2 (germline): SGHDT, YYEEEE. CDR3 nucleotides: TGTGCCAGCAGCTTCCGGGGACCAAACTATGGCTACACCTTC. It encodes CASSFRGPNYGYTF.

In its sample, this clonotype was seen many times. The CDR3 nucleotides read TGTGCCAGCAGCTTAGTGCGGCGCTTTGGGGGAAATGAGCAGTTCTTC. This sequence encodes CASSLVRRFGGNEQFF. The V and J genes are TRBV7-2 and TRBJ2-1; D is possibly TRBD1 or TRBD2 (5 bases each). Trimming took off 1 base at V and 7 bases at J, with 17 bases between the two ends. The CDR3 is made up of 16 amino acids. Germline CDR1 reads SGHTA; CDR2 reads FQGNSA.

This clonotype was seen more than once but under ten times. V gene TRBV11-1 combines with J gene TRBJ1-1; no clear D. In germline, CDR1 is SGHAT, CDR2 FQDESV (reference sequence). CDR3 length equals 14 residues. V was trimmed by 5 bases and J by 7 bases, leaving 17 bases between them. The CDR3 DNA sequence: TGTGCCAGCAGCACGACAATTGGCGGCTATGAAGCTTTCTTT. It yields the protein CASSTTIGGYEAFF.

This clonotype was recorded once. The chain is built from TRBV28 and TRBJ2-1, with TRBD2 as a possible D gene (5 bases). With 0 bases removed from V and 7 bases from J, the gap between germline ends came to 10 bases. This CDR3 is 14 amino acids long. Germline V gene data show CDR1 as MDHEN and CDR2 as SYDVKM. CDR3 bases: TGTGCCAGCAGTTTATGGACTACCACTAATGAGCAGTTCTTC. Protein product: CASSLWTTTNEQFF. The full variable domain, rest sourced from reference TRBV28 and TRBJ2-1, is DVKVTQSSRYLVKRTGEKVFLECVQDMDHENMFWYRQDPGLGLRLIYFSYDVKMKEKGDIPEGYSVSREKKERFSLILESASTNQTSMYLCASSLWTTTNEQFFGPGTRLTVL.

This chain connects TRBV4-1 to TRBJ2-1; 12 bases align to TRBD2. Looked up from germline, CDR1 is MGHRA and CDR2 is YSYEKL. This CDR3 comprises 16 residues. V was clipped by 0 bases and J by 9 bases; unmatched bases: 6. The CDR3 nucleotides are TGCGCCAGCAGCCAAGATTGGGCTAGCGGGGGGGTTGAGCAGTTCTTC. Translated, it gives CASSQDWASGGVEQFF.

The chain employs TRBV6-5 and TRBJ2-1; tentative D call: TRBD2 (7 bases). V lost 4 bases and J 8 bases, leaving 12 bases between the germline ends. Germline V gives CDR1 MNHEY, CDR2 SVGAGI. The length of the CDR3 is 13 residues. CDR3 sequence: CASSSGGPHEQFF. CDR3 in DNA: TGTGCCAGCAGTTCCGGGGGGCCCCATGAGCAGTTCTTC.

This clonotype was observed a few times. V and J are TRBV7-9 and TRBJ1-2, with 9 bases matching TRBD1. V shed 8 bases and J 8 bases; nucleotides not matched to a gene: 15. Germline CDR1 is SEHNR and CDR2 is FQNEAQ (reference sequence). The CDR3 totals 15 residues. CDR3 coding DNA: TGTGCCAGCGGAGGAACAGGGGGCGGACCCTACGGCTACACCTTC. It encodes CASGGTGGGPYGYTF.

This chain connects TRBV12-3 or TRBV12-4 to TRBJ1-1; 10 nucleotides align to TRBD1. The trim removed 4 bases at V and 1 base at J, leaving 9 bases unmatched. The CDR3 extends over 17 amino acids. CDR3 amino acids: CASSSDRGQKSNTEAFF. In DNA, the CDR3 is TGTGCCAGCAGTTCCGACAGGGGGCAGAAGTCGAACACTGAAGCTTTCTTT.

V and J are TRBV6-5 and TRBJ2-5; TRBD2 agrees at 8 bases. The J segment lost 5 bases and the V segment lost 6 bases, leaving 8 bases of the junction unmatched. In germline, CDR1 is MNHEY, CDR2 SVGAGI. The CDR3 covers 14 residues. CDR3 amino acids: CASSGTRVQETQYF. DNA for the CDR3: TGTGCCAGCAGCGGGACTAGGGTCCAGGAGACCCAGTACTTC.

This clonotype has a handful of counts. The chain recombines TRBV9 with TRBJ1-6; D is perhaps TRBD1 (6 bases). Germline CDR1 SGDLS, CDR2 YYNGEE. V lost 3 bases and J 7 bases, leaving 8 bases between the germline ends. CDR3 length: 13 amino acids. The CDR3 bases are TGTGCCAGCAGCGCCGGGACAAATTCACCCCTCCACTTT. This sequence encodes CASSAGTNSPLHF. The whole variable domain, remainder taken from reference TRBV9 and TRBJ1-6, is DSGVTQTPKHLITATGQRVTLRCSPRSGDLSVYWYQQSLDQGLQFLIQYYNGEERAKGNILERFSAQQFPDLHSELNLSSLELGDSALYFCASSAGTNSPLHFGNGTRLTVT.

This clonotype appeared many times. V usage is TRBV12-3 or TRBV12-4 and J usage is TRBJ1-5; D is unclear. The V gene lost 6 bases and the J gene lost 4 bases, with 7 bases spanning the gap. The CDR3 extends over 12 amino acids. The CDR3 bases are TGTGCCAGCAGCCCCCAAAATCAGCCCCAGCATTTT. The encoded protein is CASSPQNQPQHF.

In its sample, this clonotype was seen a few times. The chain has TRBV4-1 and TRBJ2-7; 7 bases agree with TRBD2. CDR3 length: 16 amino acids. With 0 bases clipped from V and 2 bases from J, the junction kept 7 bases outside the gene matches. Germline V gene sequence: CDR1 MGHRA, CDR2 YSYEKL. Written as DNA, the CDR3 is TGCGCCAGCAGCCAAGATTCCCTCAGCGGGGCCTACGAGCAGTACGTC. Amino acids: CASSQDSLSGAYEQYV.

This chain joins TRBV27 and TRBJ1-1, with unresolved D. There are 12 residues in the CDR3. The germline gives CDR1 MNHEY, CDR2 SMNVEV (reference sequence). Trimming left V 8 bases short and J 5 bases short, with 12 bases between. CDR3 amino acids: CASCNPGTEAFF. The CDR3, as DNA: TGTGCCAGCTGTAACCCGGGGACTGAAGCTTTCTTT.

The rearrangement joins TRBV14 to TRBJ2-3; either TRBD1 or TRBD2 may fit D (5 bases each). The CDR3 is made up of 17 amino acids. CDR1 SGHDN and CDR2 FVKESK come from the germline V gene. Trimming took off 4 bases at V and 4 bases at J, with 21 bases between the two ends. The CDR3 is CASSLMPGTLRSDTQYF. CDR3 bases: TGTGCCAGCAGCCTGATGCCCGGGACCTTGAGGTCAGATACGCAGTATTTT.

This clonotype has more than one count but fewer than ten. The V gene is TRBV6-6, the J gene TRBJ1-2, with D unclear. Trimming removed 0 bases from V and 2 bases from J, with 10 bases in between. CDR3 size: 15 residues. Looked up from germline, CDR1 is MNHNY and CDR2 is SVGAGI (reference sequence). CDR3 amino acids: CASSYSEGLNYGYTF. The CDR3 DNA sequence: TGTGCCAGCAGTTACTCGGAAGGGTTGAACTATGGCTACACCTTC.